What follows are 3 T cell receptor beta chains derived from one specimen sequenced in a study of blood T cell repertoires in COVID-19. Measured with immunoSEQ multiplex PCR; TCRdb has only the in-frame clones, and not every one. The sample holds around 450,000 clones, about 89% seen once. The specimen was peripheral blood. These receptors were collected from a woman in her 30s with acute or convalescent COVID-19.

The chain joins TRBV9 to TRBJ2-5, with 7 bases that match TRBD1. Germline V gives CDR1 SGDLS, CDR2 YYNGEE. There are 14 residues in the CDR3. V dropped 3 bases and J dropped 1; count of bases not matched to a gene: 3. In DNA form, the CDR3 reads TGTGCCAGCAGCGGTCAGGGGGTCCAAGAGACCCAGTACTTC. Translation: CASSGQGVQETQYF. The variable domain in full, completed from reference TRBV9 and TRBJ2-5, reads DSGVTQTPKHLITATGQRVTLRCSPRSGDLSVYWYQQSLDQGLQFLIQYYNGEERAKGNILERFSAQQFPDLHSELNLSSLELGDSALYFCASSGQGVQETQYFGPGTRLLVL.

The CDR3 nucleotides read TGTGCCAGCAGCTTGGGGGCCTCGGCAGGAGGCTACACCTTC. Translated, it gives CASSLGASAGGYTF. The rearrangement uses TRBV5-6 and TRBJ1-2; D is unresolved. This CDR3 has 14 amino acids. CDR1 and CDR2 (germline): SGHDT, YYEEEE. V lost 0 bases, J lost 8 bases, and 14 bases lay in between.

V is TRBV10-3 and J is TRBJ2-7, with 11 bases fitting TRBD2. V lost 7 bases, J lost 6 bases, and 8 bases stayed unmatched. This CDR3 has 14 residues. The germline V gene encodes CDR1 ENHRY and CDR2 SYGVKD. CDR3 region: CAITTSGADGEQYF. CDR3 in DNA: TGTGCCATCACGACTAGCGGGGCCGACGGCGAGCAGTACTTC.